This T cell receptor (beta chain) was sequenced in a study of cytomegalovirus exposure and HLA in healthy donors. Points on this clone: Its cognate antigen is unknown.

Assay: immunoSEQ multiplex PCR; the TCRdb copy retains only in-frame clones and omits some. The sample carries a few hundred thousand clones, roughly 87% recorded once. This CDR3 is 15 amino acids long. Trimming pared 2 bases from V and 1 base from J, leaving 12 bases between. CDR1 SNHLY and CDR2 FYNNEI come from the germline V gene. Study observations and caveats: Cytomegalovirus-associated status was assigned to about 150 TCR beta chains. One later analysis, an examination of the 100 to 150 validation repertoires, found that first-cohort TCR clusters tended to co-occur in them.

The sequence was obtained from a young woman in good health and CMV-seronegative. Sequencing was carried out using PBMCs. This rearrangement joins TRBV2 to TRBJ2-7; D is perhaps TRBD2 (6 bases). The CDR3 nucleotides read TGTGCCAGCAGTGAATTGTGGGAGGCATCCTACGAGCAGTACTTC. Translated: CASSELWEASYEQYF.